This TCR beta chain came from a study of vaccination effects on CD4 cells after COVID-19. The CDR3 has 15 residues. V lost 1 base and J 3 bases, leaving 14 bases between the germline ends. Germline V gene data show CDR1 as SGHDT and CDR2 as YYEEEE. Findings and caveats of the study: Infection- and vaccine-induced clones contracted markedly late after vaccination.

Some clones are missing from TCRdb's copy, which holds only in-frame ones; the method was immunoSEQ multiplex PCR. The sample contains approximately 38,000 clones, over 60% of which appear only once. Prior to sequencing, the ViraFEST assay stimulated PBMC with viral peptide pools, which expanded the antigen-specific CD4+ T cells. With more than nine days of culture completed, CD4+ T cells were isolated. PCR-confirmed SARS-CoV-2 infection occurred in the person between March and December 2020. Every well got around 1.9 million PBMC, which were grown with around 11 IU/ml IL-2 and about 9.2 ug/ml peptides. Researchers swapped half the medium for IL-2 medium on both days 3 and 7. To note about this clone: Its specificity is not known.

This TCR derives from a human donor who had a prior SARS-CoV-2 infection. Specimen: CD4+ T cells from PBMCs cultured with a peptide pool, collected before COVID-19 vaccination. J is TRBJ2-7 and V is TRBV5-6; D is perhaps TRBD2 (5 bases). The CDR3: CASSLFGEINYEQYF. As DNA, the CDR3 is TGTGCCAGCAGCTTGTTCGGGGAGATAAACTACGAGCAGTACTTC.